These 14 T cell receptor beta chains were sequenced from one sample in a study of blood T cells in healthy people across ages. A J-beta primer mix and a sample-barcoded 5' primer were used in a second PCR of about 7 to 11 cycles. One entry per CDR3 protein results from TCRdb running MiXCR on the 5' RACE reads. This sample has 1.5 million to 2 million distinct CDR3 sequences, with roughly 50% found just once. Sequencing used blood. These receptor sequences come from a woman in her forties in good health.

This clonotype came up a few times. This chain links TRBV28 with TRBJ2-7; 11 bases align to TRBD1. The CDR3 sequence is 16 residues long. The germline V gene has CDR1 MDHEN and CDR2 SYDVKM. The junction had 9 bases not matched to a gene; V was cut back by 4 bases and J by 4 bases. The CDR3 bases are TGTGCCAGCAGTTCGGTCCGGGACAGGGGGAGGTACGAGCAGTACTTC. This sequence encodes CASSSVRDRGRYEQYF. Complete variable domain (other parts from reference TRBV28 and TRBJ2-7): DVKVTQSSRYLVKRTGEKVFLECVQDMDHENMFWYRQDPGLGLRLIYFSYDVKMKEKGDIPEGYSVSREKKERFSLILESASTNQTSMYLCASSSVRDRGRYEQYFGPGTRLTVT.

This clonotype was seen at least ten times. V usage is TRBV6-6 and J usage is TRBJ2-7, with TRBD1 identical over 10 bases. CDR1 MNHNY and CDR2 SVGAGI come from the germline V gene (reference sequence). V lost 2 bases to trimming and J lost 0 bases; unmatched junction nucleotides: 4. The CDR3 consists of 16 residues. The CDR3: CASSYGTGADSYEQYF. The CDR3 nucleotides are TGTGCCAGCAGTTACGGGACAGGGGCGGACTCCTACGAGCAGTACTTC.

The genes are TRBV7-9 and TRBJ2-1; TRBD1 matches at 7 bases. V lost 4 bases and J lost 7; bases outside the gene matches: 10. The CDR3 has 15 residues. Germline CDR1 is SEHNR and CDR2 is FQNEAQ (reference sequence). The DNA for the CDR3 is TGTGCCAGCAGCTACTTAACAGGGGTGGGGAATGAGCAGTTCTTC. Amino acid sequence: CASSYLTGVGNEQFF.

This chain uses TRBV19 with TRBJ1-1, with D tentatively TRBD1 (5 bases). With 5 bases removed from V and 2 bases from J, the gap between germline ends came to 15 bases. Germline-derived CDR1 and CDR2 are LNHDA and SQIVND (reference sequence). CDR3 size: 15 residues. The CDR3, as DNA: TGTGCCAGTAGTCCTTGGGAGGGACGCAACACTGAAGCTTTCTTT. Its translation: CASSPWEGRNTEAFF.

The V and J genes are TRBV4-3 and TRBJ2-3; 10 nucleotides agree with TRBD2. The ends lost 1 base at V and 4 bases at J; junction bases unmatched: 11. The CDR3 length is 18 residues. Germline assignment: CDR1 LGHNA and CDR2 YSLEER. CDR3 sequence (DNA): TGCGCCAGCAGCCAAGGGGGAGCGGGGGGGCCCCGCGCAGATACGCAGTATTTT. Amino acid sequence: CASSQGGAGGPRADTQYF.

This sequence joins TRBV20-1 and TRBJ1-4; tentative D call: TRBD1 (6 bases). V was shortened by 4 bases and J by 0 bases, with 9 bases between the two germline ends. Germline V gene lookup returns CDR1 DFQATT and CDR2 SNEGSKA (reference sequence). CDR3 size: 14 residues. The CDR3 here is CSATRQATNEKLFF. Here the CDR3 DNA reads TGCAGTGCTACTCGACAGGCAACTAATGAAAAACTGTTTTTT.

CDR3 coding DNA: TGTGCCAGCCGAGAGGGGGGAATAAACACTGAAGCTTTCTTT. Its translation: CASREGGINTEAFF. V usage is TRBV3-1 and J usage is TRBJ1-1; D perhaps matches TRBD1 (6 bases). The CDR3 consists of 14 residues. Germline CDR1 LGHDT, CDR2 YNNKEL (reference sequence). Between the trimmed V and J ends, which lost 8 bases and 2 bases, there was a span of 15 bases.

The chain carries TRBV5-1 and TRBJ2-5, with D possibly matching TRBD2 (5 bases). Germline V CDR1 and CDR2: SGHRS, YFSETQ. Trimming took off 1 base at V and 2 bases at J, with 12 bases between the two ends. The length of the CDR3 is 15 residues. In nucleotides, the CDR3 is TGCGCCAGCAGCTTGTCCCCGGGGAAGCAAGAGACCCAGTACTTC. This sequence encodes CASSLSPGKQETQYF.

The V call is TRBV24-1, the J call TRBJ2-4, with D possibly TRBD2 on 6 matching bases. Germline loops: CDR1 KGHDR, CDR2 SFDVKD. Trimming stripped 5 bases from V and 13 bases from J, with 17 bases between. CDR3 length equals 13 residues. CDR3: CATSGGVSFQQYF. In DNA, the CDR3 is TGTGCCACCAGTGGCGGGGTGTCGTTCCAGCAGTACTTC.

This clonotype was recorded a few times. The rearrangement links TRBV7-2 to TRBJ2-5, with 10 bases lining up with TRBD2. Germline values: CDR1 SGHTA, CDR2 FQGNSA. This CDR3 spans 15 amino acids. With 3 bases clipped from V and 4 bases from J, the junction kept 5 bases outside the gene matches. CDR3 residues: CASSFLAGDGETQYF. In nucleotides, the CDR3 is TGTGCCAGCAGCTTCCTAGCGGGGGATGGAGAGACCCAGTACTTC.

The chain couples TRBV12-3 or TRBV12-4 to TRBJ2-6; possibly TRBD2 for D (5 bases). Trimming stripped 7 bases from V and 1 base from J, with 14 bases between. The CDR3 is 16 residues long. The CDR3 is CASTQRTQSGANVLTF. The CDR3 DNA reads TGTGCCAGCACTCAACGGACTCAGTCTGGGGCCAACGTCCTGACTTTC.

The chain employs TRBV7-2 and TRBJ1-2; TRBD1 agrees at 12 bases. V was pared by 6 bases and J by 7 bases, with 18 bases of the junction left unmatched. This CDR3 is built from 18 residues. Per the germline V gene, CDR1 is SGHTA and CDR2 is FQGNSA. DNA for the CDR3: TGTGCCAGCAGAAACCCTGAAGCCGGGACAGGGGGCGCTCTTGGCTACACCTTC. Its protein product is CASRNPEAGTGGALGYTF. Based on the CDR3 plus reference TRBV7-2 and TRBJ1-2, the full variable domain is GAGVSQSPSNKVTEKGKDVELRCDPISGHTALYWYRQSLGQGLEFLIYFQGNSAPDKSGLPSDRFSAERTGGSVSTLTIQRTQQEDSAVYLCASRNPEAGTGGALGYTFGSGTRLTVV.

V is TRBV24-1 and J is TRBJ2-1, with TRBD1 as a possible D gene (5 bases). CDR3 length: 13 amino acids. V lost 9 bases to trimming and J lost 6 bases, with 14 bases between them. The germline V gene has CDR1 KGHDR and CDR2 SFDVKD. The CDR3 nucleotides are TGTGCCACCTCAAACGCAGGGATCAATGAGCAGTTCTTC. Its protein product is CATSNAGINEQFF.

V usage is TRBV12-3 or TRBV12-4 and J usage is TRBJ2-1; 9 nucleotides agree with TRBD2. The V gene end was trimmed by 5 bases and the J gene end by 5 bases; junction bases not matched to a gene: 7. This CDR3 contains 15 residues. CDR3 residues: CASSGTSKANNEQFF. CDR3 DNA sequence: TGTGCCAGCAGTGGGACTAGCAAAGCGAACAATGAGCAGTTCTTC.